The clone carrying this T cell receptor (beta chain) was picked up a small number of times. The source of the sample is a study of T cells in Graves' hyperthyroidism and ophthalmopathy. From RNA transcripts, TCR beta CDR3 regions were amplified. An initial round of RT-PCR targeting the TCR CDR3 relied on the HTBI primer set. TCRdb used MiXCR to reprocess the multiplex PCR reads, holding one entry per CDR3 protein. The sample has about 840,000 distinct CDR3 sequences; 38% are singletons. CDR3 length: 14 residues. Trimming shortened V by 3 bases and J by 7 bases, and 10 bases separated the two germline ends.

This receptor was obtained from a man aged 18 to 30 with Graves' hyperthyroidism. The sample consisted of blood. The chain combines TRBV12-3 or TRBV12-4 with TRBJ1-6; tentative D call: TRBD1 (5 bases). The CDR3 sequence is CASSFAGPNSPLHF. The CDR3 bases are TGTGCCAGCAGTTTTGCAGGGCCAAATTCACCCCTCCACTTT.